The 10 T cell receptor beta chains reported below all come from one sample, sequenced in a study of T cells after yellow fever vaccination. TCRdb reprocessed the 5' RACE reads with MiXCR, giving one entry per CDR3 protein. This sample yields approximately 300,000 distinct CDR3 sequences, of which about 10% are seen a single time; roughly 3% belongs to the top ten. The sample here was CD4+ T cells sorted from PBMCs, taken 45 days after the yellow fever booster vaccination. The receptors here all came from a man between 18 and 35 years old who received the YFV17D yellow fever vaccine.

This clonotype has at least ten counts. The chain couples TRBV12-3 or TRBV12-4 to TRBJ2-1; maybe TRBD1 (6 bases). CDR3 length: 13 amino acids. With 5 bases removed from V and 6 bases from J, the gap between germline ends came to 11 bases. The CDR3 nucleotides read TGTGCCAGCAGTCCTACACAGGGCAATGAGCAGTTCTTC. Its translation: CASSPTQGNEQFF.

The rearrangement uses TRBV5-6 and TRBJ2-3; 8 bases are a match to TRBD1. The CDR3 length is 14 residues. The junction had 5 bases not matched to a gene; V was cut back by 4 bases and J by 4 bases. Germline CDR1 is SGHDT and CDR2 is YYEEEE. The CDR3 loop reads CASSRQGRADTQYF. As DNA, the CDR3 is TGTGCCAGCAGCCGACAGGGGCGGGCAGATACGCAGTATTTT.

The rearrangement joins TRBV9 to TRBJ2-1; TRBD2 agrees at 11 bases. After removal of 4 bases from V and 7 bases from J, the junction contained 7 bases not matched to a gene. Germline V CDR1 and CDR2: SGDLS, YYNGEE. The CDR3 contains 15 residues. CDR3 bases: TGTGCCAGCAGCTTAGCGGGGGGGCTGTTAAATGAGCAGTTCTTC. The encoded protein is CASSLAGGLLNEQFF.

This chain joins TRBV5-1 and TRBJ2-5; 13 bases map to TRBD2. V shed 4 bases, J shed 1 base, and the junction held 4 bases outside the gene matches. Looked up from germline, CDR1 is SGHRS and CDR2 is YFSETQ. The CDR3 length is 16 residues. The CDR3 protein is CASSPLAGGTQETQYF. CDR3 DNA: TGCGCCAGCAGCCCACTAGCGGGGGGGACCCAAGAGACCCAGTACTTC.

V gene TRBV15 combines with J gene TRBJ2-6; D unclear. Trimming cost V 1 base and J 0 bases, with 4 bases left between them. The CDR3 is 15 residues long. Germline-derived CDR1 and CDR2 are LNHNV and YYDKDF (reference sequence). CDR3 sequence (DNA): TGTGCCACCAGCAGAGGGGGCTCTGGGGCCAACGTCCTGACTTTC. Translation: CATSRGGSGANVLTF.

The rearrangement joins TRBV6-5 to TRBJ2-5; 8 nucleotides line up with TRBD1. Germline CDR1 reads MNHEY; CDR2 reads SVGAGI. V was pared by 0 bases and J by 2 bases, with 5 bases of the junction left unmatched. CDR3 length equals 16 residues. For the CDR3, the DNA is TGTGCCAGCAGTTACTCGGACGGGACAGGTCAAGAGACCCAGTACTTC. Translated: CASSYSDGTGQETQYF.

This clonotype was detected ten times or more. V is TRBV20-1 and J is TRBJ2-2; 7 bases align to TRBD1. This CDR3 has 15 amino acids. V lost 3 bases, J lost 0 bases, and 4 bases stayed unmatched. Germline V CDR1 and CDR2: DFQATT, SNEGSKA (reference sequence). This CDR3 reads CSARKTGTNTGELFF. The DNA for the CDR3 is TGCAGTGCTAGGAAGACAGGGACGAACACCGGGGAGCTGTTTTTT.

The V call is TRBV29-1, the J call TRBJ2-2; D not resolved. The CDR3 has 13 residues. Trimming cost V 4 bases and J 4 bases, with 10 bases left between them. Germline V gene sequence: CDR1 SQVTM, CDR2 ANQGSEA. CDR3 region: CSVGTSGTGELFF. The CDR3 DNA reads TGCAGCGTTGGTACCTCGGGCACCGGGGAGCTGTTTTTT.

In this sample, this clonotype turned up a few times. The rearrangement links TRBV6-1 to TRBJ2-5; no clear D gene. Germline assignment: CDR1 MNHNS and CDR2 SASEGT. V shed 3 bases and J shed 0 bases, with 8 bases lying between them. CDR3 length: 14 amino acids. The CDR3 bases are TGTGCCAGCAGTGATGGCGGATACCAAGAGACCCAGTACTTC. It is translated as CASSDGGYQETQYF.

This clonotype has just a few counts. The J gene is TRBJ1-1, the V gene TRBV4-3; 8 positions agree with TRBD1. CDR3 size: 19 residues. From germline, CDR1 is LGHNA and CDR2 YSLEER. V trimming: 1 base; J trimming: 1 base; junction bases outside the gene matches: 14. CDR3 region: CASSQGFVQGAWENTEAFF. CDR3 nucleotide sequence: TGCGCCAGCAGCCAAGGGTTCGTTCAGGGGGCTTGGGAGAACACTGAAGCTTTCTTT.